The present T cell receptor beta chain was sequenced within a study of blood T cell repertoires in COVID-19. Study at large: The samples span acute and convalescent COVID-19 from the United States, Italy and Spain. The analysed material was cDNA or gDNA that came from T cells, B-cell-depleted T cells, or PBMCs.

The authors' processing: Reference gene primer amplification gave nucleated cell count estimates. Generated by immunoSEQ multiplex PCR, the TCRdb table keeps only in-frame clones and is missing some. That table gives V, J and clone size, and the DNA gave D and trimming. The sample includes 150,000 to 200,000 clones, 88% of them seen just once. The length of the CDR3 is 12 residues. Trimming took off 4 bases at V and 6 bases at J, with 11 bases between the two ends. Germline V gene sequence: CDR1 SGHDT, CDR2 YYEEEE. The chain links TRBV5-6 to TRBJ2-7; unclear D gene. The TCR originated in a man in his forties with active or convalescent COVID-19. The specimen sequenced was peripheral blood. This chain's CDR3 is CASSPRSPEQYF. In DNA, the CDR3 is TGTGCCAGCAGCCCGAGGAGTCCCGAGCAGTACTTC.